These 3 T cell receptor beta chains were sequenced from one sample in a study of cytomegalovirus exposure and HLA in healthy donors (dated by TCRdb to the late 2010s). Library prep was done by the immunoSEQ multiplex PCR assay. TCRdb obtained this table from immuneACCESS and retained in-frame rearrangements with V and J assigned. These tables miss some clones; where compared with another copy, unresolved V genes account for less than half of the shortfall, and the remainder is unexplained. For this sample the table gives some 83,000 clones, of which roughly 95% were detected only once. The ten largest clones add up to 2.5% to 3.5% of the sample. The specimen was PBMCs. These receptors were taken from a woman between 18 and 30 years old in good health and CMV-seropositive.

The chain joins TRBV13 to TRBJ2-7, with D uncertain. CDR3 length equals 15 residues. Germline CDR1 and CDR2: PRHDT and FYEKMQ (reference sequence). V lost 0 bases to trimming and J lost 1 base, with 10 bases between them. CDR3 protein: CASSLGPATSYEQYF. In DNA form, the CDR3 reads TGTGCCAGCAGCTTAGGACCTGCAACATCCTACGAGCAGTACTTC.

The chain carries TRBV27 and TRBJ2-7, with D perhaps TRBD1 (6 bases). This CDR3 contains 13 residues. CDR1 and CDR2 from the germline V gene are MNHEY and SMNVEV (reference sequence). Trimming took off 6 bases at V and 4 bases at J, with 13 bases between the two ends. The CDR3 DNA sequence: TGTGCCAGCAGCAATCAACAGGGTTACGAGCAGTACTTC. This translates into CASSNQQGYEQYF.

This chain joins TRBV28 and TRBJ1-1; the D gene is possibly TRBD1 (5 bases). Germline lookup yields CDR1 MDHEN and CDR2 SYDVKM. Trimming removed 10 bases at V and 0 bases at J, with 27 bases between. The CDR3 totals 18 residues. DNA for the CDR3: TGTGCCACCTCTAAGTTTCGGTTACGACAGCCCATGAACACTGAAGCTTTCTTT. As protein: CATSKFRLRQPMNTEAFF.